Listed below are T cell receptor beta chains from one sample, sequenced in a study of cytomegalovirus exposure and HLA in healthy donors. Here immunoSEQ multiplex PCR was the method, and the copy in TCRdb shows in-frame clones only, minus some. The sample consists of fewer than 200,000 clones, about 77% of them appearing once. Material for sequencing was PBMCs. These receptors were taken from a woman between 45 and 60 years old in good health and CMV-seronegative. CDR3s include the opening cysteine and the closing phenylalanine or tryptophan. Fields, in order: D gene, V gene, J gene, clone size, CDR3 protein, CDR3 DNA. The D gene is left open where the match is weak. Not every row has a clone size; where given, it reads once, few, many or a size class.

d_call: -; v_call: TRBV7-2; j_call: TRBJ2-7; clone_size: -; cdr3_aa: CASSPRGDSYEQYF; cdr3_nt: TGTGCCAGCAGCCCCAGGGGGGACTCCTACGAGCAGTACTTC
d_call: TRBD1; v_call: TRBV18; j_call: TRBJ1-6; clone_size: -; cdr3_aa: CASSPIPGQGSPLHF; cdr3_nt: TGTGCCAGCTCACCAATCCCGGGACAGGGGTCACCCCTCCACTTT
d_call: -; v_call: TRBV29-1; j_call: TRBJ2-1; clone_size: -; cdr3_aa: CSLRRTATSYNEQFF; cdr3_nt: TGCAGCTTACGCCGGACAGCCACGTCCTACAATGAGCAGTTCTTC
d_call: TRBD1; v_call: TRBV30; j_call: TRBJ1-2; clone_size: -; cdr3_aa: CAWSVGGTESNYGYTF; cdr3_nt: TGTGCCTGGAGTGTCGGTGGGACAGAATCTAACTATGGCTACACCTTC
d_call: -; v_call: TRBV28; j_call: TRBJ2-4; clone_size: -; cdr3_aa: CASSFIPRHLIGGEENIQYF; cdr3_nt: TGTGCCAGCAGTTTTATCCCCCGACATTTAATCGGCGGGGAGGAGAACATTCAGTACTTC
d_call: TRBD1; v_call: TRBV5-5; j_call: TRBJ2-5; clone_size: -; cdr3_aa: CASSSNRDRVRGETQYF; cdr3_nt: TGTGCCAGCAGCTCGAACCGGGACAGGGTACGAGGGGAGACCCAGTACTTC
d_call: -; v_call: TRBV14; j_call: TRBJ1-2; clone_size: -; cdr3_aa: CASSQEERVGGYTF; cdr3_nt: TGTGCCAGCAGCCAAGAGGAGAGGGTGGGCGGCTACACCTTC
d_call: TRBD2; v_call: TRBV6-5; j_call: TRBJ2-1; clone_size: -; cdr3_aa: CASSYSGGGYNEQFF; cdr3_nt: TGTGCCAGCAGTTACTCTGGCGGGGGGTACAATGAGCAGTTCTTC
d_call: -; v_call: TRBV2; j_call: TRBJ1-6; clone_size: -; cdr3_aa: CASTIRTDNSPLHF; cdr3_nt: TGTGCCAGCACCATCAGGACAGATAATTCACCCCTCCACTTT
d_call: -; v_call: TRBV27; j_call: TRBJ2-7; clone_size: -; cdr3_aa: CASTGSGSYEQYF; cdr3_nt: TGTGCCAGCACTGGGAGCGGCTCCTACGAGCAGTACTTC
d_call: TRBD2; v_call: TRBV7-2; j_call: TRBJ2-7; clone_size: -; cdr3_aa: CASSPSGGPYEQYF; cdr3_nt: TGTGCCAGCAGCCCTAGCGGGGGCCCCTACGAGCAGTACTTC
d_call: TRBD1; v_call: TRBV19; j_call: TRBJ1-2; clone_size: -; cdr3_aa: CASSITGTGGKNYGYTF; cdr3_nt: TGTGCCAGTAGTATTACGGGAACAGGGGGAAAAAACTATGGCTACACCTTC
d_call: TRBD2; v_call: TRBV5-1; j_call: TRBJ2-3; clone_size: -; cdr3_aa: CASSVLAVSTDTQYF; cdr3_nt: TGCGCCAGCAGCGTACTAGCGGTTAGCACAGATACGCAGTATTTT
d_call: TRBD1; v_call: TRBV15; j_call: TRBJ2-5; clone_size: once; cdr3_aa: CATSRGDRGHQETQYF; cdr3_nt: TGTGCCACCAGCAGAGGTGACAGGGGGCACCAAGAGACCCAGTACTTC
d_call: TRBD2; v_call: TRBV4-3; j_call: TRBJ2-3; clone_size: -; cdr3_aa: CASSQEHSGGGASDTQYF; cdr3_nt: TGCGCCAGCAGCCAAGAACACTCTGGCGGGGGGGCGTCGGATACGCAGTATTTT
d_call: TRBD1; v_call: TRBV14; j_call: TRBJ2-6; clone_size: -; cdr3_aa: CASSLVQGAGANVLTF; cdr3_nt: TGTGCCAGCAGCCTAGTCCAGGGGGCTGGGGCCAACGTCCTGACTTTC
d_call: TRBD1; v_call: TRBV5-4; j_call: TRBJ1-2; clone_size: once; cdr3_aa: CASSLEGQYGYTF; cdr3_nt: TGTGCCAGCAGCTTGGAGGGACAGTATGGCTACACCTTC
d_call: TRBD1; v_call: TRBV5-8; j_call: TRBJ2-1; clone_size: -; cdr3_aa: CASSPQGTGQDNEQFF; cdr3_nt: TGTGCCAGCAGCCCCCAAGGGACAGGGCAGGACAATGAGCAGTTCTTC
d_call: TRBD1; v_call: TRBV6-1; j_call: TRBJ1-1; clone_size: -; cdr3_aa: CASSEAPGQGDTEAFF; cdr3_nt: TGTGCCAGCAGTGAAGCACCGGGACAGGGTGACACTGAAGCTTTCTTT
d_call: TRBD1; v_call: TRBV6-1; j_call: TRBJ2-5; clone_size: -; cdr3_aa: CASSEAPGGYETQYF; cdr3_nt: TGTGCCAGCAGTGAAGCCCCAGGGGGATATGAGACCCAGTACTTC
d_call: -; v_call: TRBV7-6; j_call: TRBJ2-3; clone_size: -; cdr3_aa: CASSQHGTDTQYF; cdr3_nt: TGTGCCAGCAGCCAACACGGCACAGATACGCAGTATTTT
d_call: TRBD1; v_call: TRBV10-3; j_call: TRBJ1-2; clone_size: -; cdr3_aa: CAITSPTGGVYGYTF; cdr3_nt: TGTGCCATCACCAGCCCAACAGGGGGGGTCTATGGCTACACCTTC
d_call: -; v_call: TRBV2; j_call: TRBJ2-5; clone_size: -; cdr3_aa: CASSQQETQYF; cdr3_nt: TGTGCCAGCAGCCAACAAGAGACCCAGTACTTC
d_call: -; v_call: TRBV6-5; j_call: TRBJ2-1; clone_size: -; cdr3_aa: CASSYSDSLVEFF; cdr3_nt: TGTGCCAGCAGTTACTCGGACTCGTTGGTGGAGTTCTTC
d_call: -; v_call: TRBV28; j_call: TRBJ2-2; clone_size: once; cdr3_aa: CASSHGQRTGELFF; cdr3_nt: TGTGCCAGCAGTCATGGACAGAGAACCGGGGAGCTGTTTTTT
d_call: -; v_call: TRBV9; j_call: TRBJ2-3; clone_size: -; cdr3_aa: CASSATTGSTDTQYF; cdr3_nt: TGTGCCAGCAGCGCCACAACGGGGAGCACAGATACGCAGTATTTT
d_call: -; v_call: TRBV30; j_call: TRBJ2-1; clone_size: -; cdr3_aa: CAWARLPYNEQFF; cdr3_nt: TGTGCCTGGGCTCGACTACCATACAATGAGCAGTTCTTC
d_call: -; v_call: TRBV28; j_call: TRBJ2-7; clone_size: few; cdr3_aa: CASSLGQKTYEQYF; cdr3_nt: TGTGCCAGCAGTTTAGGGCAGAAGACCTACGAGCAGTACTTC
d_call: -; v_call: TRBV19; j_call: TRBJ1-4; clone_size: -; cdr3_aa: CACCPQGNGNEKLFF; cdr3_nt: TGTGCCTGCTGCCCACAGGGAAATGGAAATGAAAAACTGTTTTTT
d_call: -; v_call: TRBV5-4; j_call: TRBJ2-7; clone_size: -; cdr3_aa: CASSLRTGRYEQYF; cdr3_nt: TGTGCCAGCAGCCTCAGGACTGGCCGATACGAGCAGTACTTC
d_call: TRBD1; v_call: TRBV10-1; j_call: TRBJ2-5; clone_size: -; cdr3_aa: CASSESRDRQETQYF; cdr3_nt: TGCGCCAGCAGTGAGTCGAGGGACAGACAAGAGACCCAGTACTTC
d_call: -; v_call: TRBV18; j_call: TRBJ2-2; clone_size: -; cdr3_aa: CASSPRAPGELFF; cdr3_nt: TGTGCCAGCTCACCCCGAGCGCCCGGGGAGCTGTTTTTT
d_call: TRBD2; v_call: TRBV9; j_call: TRBJ2-7; clone_size: -; cdr3_aa: CASSVSGGSYEQYF; cdr3_nt: TGTGCCAGCAGCGTTAGCGGGGGATCCTACGAGCAGTACTTC
d_call: TRBD1; v_call: TRBV29-1; j_call: TRBJ2-7; clone_size: -; cdr3_aa: CSVAGNRGYEQYF; cdr3_nt: TGCAGCGTCGCAGGAAACAGGGGGTACGAGCAGTACTTC
d_call: -; v_call: TRBV7-8; j_call: TRBJ1-5; clone_size: -; cdr3_aa: CASSQGVGGHQPQHF; cdr3_nt: TGTGCCAGCAGCCAAGGGGTCGGGGGGCATCAGCCCCAGCATTTT
d_call: -; v_call: TRBV7-9; j_call: TRBJ2-3; clone_size: -; cdr3_aa: CASNTEGGQYF; cdr3_nt: TGTGCCAGCAACACAGAGGGAGGGCAGTATTTT
d_call: TRBD1; v_call: TRBV5-6; j_call: TRBJ1-2; clone_size: -; cdr3_aa: CASIRTGGGYTF; cdr3_nt: TGTGCCAGCATCAGGACAGGAGGTGGCTACACCTTC
d_call: TRBD1; v_call: TRBV6-5; j_call: TRBJ2-7; clone_size: few; cdr3_aa: CKTTGTGGEQYF; cdr3_nt: TGTAAAACCACCGGGACAGGTGGGGAGCAGTACTTC
d_call: TRBD2; v_call: TRBV11-2; j_call: TRBJ2-5; clone_size: -; cdr3_aa: CASSLAGGGRKDTQYF; cdr3_nt: TGTGCCAGCAGCTTAGCCGGCGGGGGGAGGAAAGACACCCAGTACTTC
d_call: -; v_call: TRBV19; j_call: TRBJ2-2; clone_size: few; cdr3_aa: CASSGVVSGGELFF; cdr3_nt: TGTGCCAGTAGCGGGGTGGTATCCGGCGGGGAGCTGTTTTTT
d_call: -; v_call: TRBV29-1; j_call: TRBJ1-1; clone_size: -; cdr3_aa: CSVEGRVVYDTEAFF; cdr3_nt: TGCAGCGTTGAGGGCAGAGTTGTATATGACACTGAAGCTTTCTTT
d_call: TRBD1; v_call: TRBV7-9; j_call: TRBJ1-5; clone_size: once; cdr3_aa: CASSPWDSYQPQHF; cdr3_nt: TGTGCCAGCAGCCCTTGGGACAGTTATCAGCCCCAGCATTTT
d_call: TRBD1; v_call: TRBV2; j_call: TRBJ1-2; clone_size: few; cdr3_aa: CASRVTGGDYGYTF; cdr3_nt: TGTGCCAGCAGAGTCACAGGGGGCGACTATGGCTACACCTTC
d_call: -; v_call: TRBV5-1; j_call: TRBJ2-1; clone_size: -; cdr3_aa: CASSPASGGINEQFF; cdr3_nt: TGCGCCAGCAGCCCAGCCTCCGGAGGGATCAATGAGCAGTTCTTC